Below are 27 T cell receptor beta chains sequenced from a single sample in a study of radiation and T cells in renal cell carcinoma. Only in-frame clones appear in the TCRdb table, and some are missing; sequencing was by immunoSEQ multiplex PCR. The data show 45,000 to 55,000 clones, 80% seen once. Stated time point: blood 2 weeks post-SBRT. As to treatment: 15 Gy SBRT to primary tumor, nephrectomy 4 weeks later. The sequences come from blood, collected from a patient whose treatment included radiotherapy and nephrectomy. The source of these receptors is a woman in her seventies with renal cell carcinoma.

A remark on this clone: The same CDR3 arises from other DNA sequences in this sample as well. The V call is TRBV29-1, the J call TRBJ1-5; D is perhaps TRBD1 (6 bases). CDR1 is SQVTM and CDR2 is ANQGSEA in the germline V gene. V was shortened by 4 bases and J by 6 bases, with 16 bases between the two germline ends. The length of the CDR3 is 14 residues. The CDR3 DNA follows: TGCAGCGTTGGGGGGGGCGGGGGCGGTCAGCCCCAGCATTTT. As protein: CSVGGGGGGQPQHF. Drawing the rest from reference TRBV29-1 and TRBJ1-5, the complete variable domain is SAVISQKPSRDICQRGTSLTIQCQVDSQVTMMFWYRQQPGQSLTLIATANQGSEATYESGFVIDKFPISRPNLTFSTLTVSNMSPEDSSIYLCSVGGGGGGQPQHFGDGTRLSIL.

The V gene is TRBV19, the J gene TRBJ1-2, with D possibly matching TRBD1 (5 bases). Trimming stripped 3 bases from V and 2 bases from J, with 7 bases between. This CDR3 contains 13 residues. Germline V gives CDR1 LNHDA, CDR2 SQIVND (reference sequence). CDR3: CASSMGVNYGYTF. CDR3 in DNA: TGTGCCAGTAGTATGGGGGTAAACTATGGCTACACCTTC.

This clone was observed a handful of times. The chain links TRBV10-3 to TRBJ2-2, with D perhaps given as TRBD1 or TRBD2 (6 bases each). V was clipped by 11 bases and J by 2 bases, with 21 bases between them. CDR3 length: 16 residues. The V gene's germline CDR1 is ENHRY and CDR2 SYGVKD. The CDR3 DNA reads TGTGCCGCCCGTACCGGAGGGGGGTTAAACACCGGGGAGCTGTTTTTT. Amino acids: CAARTGGGLNTGELFF.

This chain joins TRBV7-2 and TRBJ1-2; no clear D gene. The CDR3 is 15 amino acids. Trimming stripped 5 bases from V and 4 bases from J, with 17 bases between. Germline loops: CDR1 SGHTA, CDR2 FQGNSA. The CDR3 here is CASSPDPHRGYGYTF. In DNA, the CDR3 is TGTGCCAGCAGCCCCGACCCGCACAGAGGCTATGGCTACACCTTC.

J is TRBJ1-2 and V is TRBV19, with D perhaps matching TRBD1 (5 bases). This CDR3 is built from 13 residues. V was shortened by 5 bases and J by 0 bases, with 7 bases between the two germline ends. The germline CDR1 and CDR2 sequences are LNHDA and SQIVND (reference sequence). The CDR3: CASSPGPNYGYTF. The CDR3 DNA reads TGTGCCAGTAGTCCAGGGCCTAACTATGGCTACACCTTC. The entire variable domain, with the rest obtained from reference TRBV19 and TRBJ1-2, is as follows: DGGITQSPKYLFRKEGQNVTLSCEQNLNHDAMYWYRQDPGQGLRLIYYSQIVNDFQKGDIAEGYSVSREKKESFPLTVTSAQKNPTAFYLCASSPGPNYGYTFGSGTRLTVV.

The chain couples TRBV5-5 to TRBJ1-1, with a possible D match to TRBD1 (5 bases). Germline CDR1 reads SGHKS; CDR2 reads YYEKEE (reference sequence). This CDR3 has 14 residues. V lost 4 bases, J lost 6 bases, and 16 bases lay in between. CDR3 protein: CASSRAQGKAEAFF. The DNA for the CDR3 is TGTGCCAGCAGCCGCGCCCAGGGAAAGGCTGAAGCTTTCTTT. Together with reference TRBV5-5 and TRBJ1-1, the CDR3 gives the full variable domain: DAGVTQSPTHLIKTRGQQVTLRCSPISGHKSVSWYQQVLGQGPQFIFQYYEKEERGRGNFPDRFSARQFPNYSSELNVNALLLGDSALYLCASSRAQGKAEAFFGQGTRLTVV.

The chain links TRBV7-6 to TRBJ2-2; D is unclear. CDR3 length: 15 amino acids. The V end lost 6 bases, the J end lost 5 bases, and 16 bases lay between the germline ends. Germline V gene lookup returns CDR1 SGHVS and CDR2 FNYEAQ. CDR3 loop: CASRPSTSLTGELFF. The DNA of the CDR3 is TGTGCCAGCAGACCAAGCACCAGCTTAACCGGGGAGCTGTTTTTT.

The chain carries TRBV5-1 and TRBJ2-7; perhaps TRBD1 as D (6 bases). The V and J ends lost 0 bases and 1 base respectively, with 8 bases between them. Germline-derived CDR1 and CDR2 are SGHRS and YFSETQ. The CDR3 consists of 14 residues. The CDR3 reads CASSLVDRSYEQYF. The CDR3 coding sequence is TGCGCCAGCAGCTTGGTAGACAGGTCCTACGAGCAGTACTTC.

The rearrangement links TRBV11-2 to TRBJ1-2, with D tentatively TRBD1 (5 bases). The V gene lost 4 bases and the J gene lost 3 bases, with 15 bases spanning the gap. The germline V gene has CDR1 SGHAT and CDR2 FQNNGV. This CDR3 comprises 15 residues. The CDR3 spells CASSSILARDYGYTF. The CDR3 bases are TGTGCCAGCAGCTCCATTCTGGCCAGGGACTATGGCTACACCTTC.

In DNA form, the CDR3 reads TGCGCCAGCAGCTTAGACAGGGCGAACTATGGCTACACCTTC. As protein: CASSLDRANYGYTF. The rearrangement joins TRBV5-1 to TRBJ1-2; the match to TRBD1 covers 7 bases. V was clipped by 2 bases and J by 2 bases; unmatched bases: 3. This CDR3 spans 14 amino acids. Germline values: CDR1 SGHRS, CDR2 YFSETQ.

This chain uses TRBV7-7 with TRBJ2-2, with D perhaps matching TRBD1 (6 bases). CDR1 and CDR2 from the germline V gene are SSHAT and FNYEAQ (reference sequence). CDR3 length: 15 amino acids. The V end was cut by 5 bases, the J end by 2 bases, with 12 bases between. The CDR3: CASSVDRINTGELFF. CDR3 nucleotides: TGTGCCAGCAGCGTAGACAGGATTAACACCGGGGAGCTGTTTTTT.

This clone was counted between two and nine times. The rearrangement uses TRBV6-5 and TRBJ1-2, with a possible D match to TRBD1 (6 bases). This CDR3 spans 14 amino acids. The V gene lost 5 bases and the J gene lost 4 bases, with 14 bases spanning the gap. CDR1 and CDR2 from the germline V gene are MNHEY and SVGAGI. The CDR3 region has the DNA TGTGCCAGCAGTCTTGGACAGACCGTCTATGGCTACACCTTC. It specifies CASSLGQTVYGYTF.

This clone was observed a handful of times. CDR3 sequence reads: CATSLLPGELFF. The CDR3 region has the DNA TGTGCTACTAGCCTTTTACCCGGGGAGCTGTTTTTT. V usage is TRBV6-1 and J usage is TRBJ2-2; a possible D gene is TRBD2 (6 bases). This CDR3 has 12 residues. The germline V gene encodes CDR1 MNHNS and CDR2 SASEGT.

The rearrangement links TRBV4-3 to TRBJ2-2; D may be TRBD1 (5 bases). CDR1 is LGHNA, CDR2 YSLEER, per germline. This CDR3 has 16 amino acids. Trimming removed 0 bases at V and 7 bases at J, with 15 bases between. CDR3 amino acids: CASSQEGAGLYGELFF. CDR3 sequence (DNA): TGCGCCAGCAGCCAAGAAGGGGCAGGGTTGTACGGGGAGCTGTTTTTT.

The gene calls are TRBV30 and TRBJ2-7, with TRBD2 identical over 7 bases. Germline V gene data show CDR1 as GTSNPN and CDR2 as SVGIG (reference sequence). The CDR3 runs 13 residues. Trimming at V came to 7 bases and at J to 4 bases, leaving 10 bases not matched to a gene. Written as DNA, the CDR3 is TGTGCCTTGATGTGGCGGGGGAGGTACGAGCAGTACTTC. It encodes CALMWRGRYEQYF. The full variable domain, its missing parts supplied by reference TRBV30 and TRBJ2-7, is SQTIHQWPATLVQPVGSPLSLECTVEGTSNPNLYWYRQAAGRGLQLLFYSVGIGQISSEVPQNLSASRPQDRQFILSSKKLLLSDSGFYLCALMWRGRYEQYFGPGTRLTVT.

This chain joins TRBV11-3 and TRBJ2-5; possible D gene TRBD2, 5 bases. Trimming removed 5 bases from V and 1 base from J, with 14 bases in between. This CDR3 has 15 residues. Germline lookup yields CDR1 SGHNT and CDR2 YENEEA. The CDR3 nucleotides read TGTGCCAGCAGCCCGGGGAAGATTTTCCAAGAGACCCAGTACTTC. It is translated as CASSPGKIFQETQYF.

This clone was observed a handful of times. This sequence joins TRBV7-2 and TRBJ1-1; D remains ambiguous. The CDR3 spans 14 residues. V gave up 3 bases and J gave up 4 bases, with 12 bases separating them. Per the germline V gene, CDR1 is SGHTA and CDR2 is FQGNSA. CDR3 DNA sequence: TGTGCCAGCAGCTTGTTCCTGACACCCACTGAAGCTTTCTTT. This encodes CASSLFLTPTEAFF.

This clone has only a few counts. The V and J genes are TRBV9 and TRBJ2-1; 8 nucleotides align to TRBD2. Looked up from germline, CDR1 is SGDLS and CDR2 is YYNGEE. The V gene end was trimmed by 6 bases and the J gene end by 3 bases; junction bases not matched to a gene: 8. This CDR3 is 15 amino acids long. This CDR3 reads CASTPGGGHYNEQFF. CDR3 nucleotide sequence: TGTGCCAGCACCCCGGGGGGGGGCCACTACAATGAGCAGTTCTTC.

The CDR3 nucleotides are TGTGCCAGCAGTCCTAGTCCGGGGGTTCAAGAGACCCAGTACTTC. It yields the protein CASSPSPGVQETQYF. The chain employs TRBV9 and TRBJ2-5; a weak D match, TRBD2 (6 bases). The CDR3 contains 15 residues. CDR1 is SGDLS and CDR2 is YYNGEE in the germline V gene. Between the trimmed V and J ends, which lost 5 bases and 2 bases, there was a span of 16 bases.

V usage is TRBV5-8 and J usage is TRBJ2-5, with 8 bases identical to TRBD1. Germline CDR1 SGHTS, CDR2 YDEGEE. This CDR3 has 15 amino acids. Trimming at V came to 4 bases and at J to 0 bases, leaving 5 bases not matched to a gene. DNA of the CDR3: TGTGCCAGCAGCCCGGACAGGGTGTACCAAGAGACCCAGTACTTC. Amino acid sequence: CASSPDRVYQETQYF.

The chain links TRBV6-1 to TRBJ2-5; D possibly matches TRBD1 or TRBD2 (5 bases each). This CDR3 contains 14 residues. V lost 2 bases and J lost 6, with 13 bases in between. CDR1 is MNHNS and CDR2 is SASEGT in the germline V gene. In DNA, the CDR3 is TGTGCCAGCAGTGAAAGACAGAGAGGGCAGACCCAGTACTTC. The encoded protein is CASSERQRGQTQYF.

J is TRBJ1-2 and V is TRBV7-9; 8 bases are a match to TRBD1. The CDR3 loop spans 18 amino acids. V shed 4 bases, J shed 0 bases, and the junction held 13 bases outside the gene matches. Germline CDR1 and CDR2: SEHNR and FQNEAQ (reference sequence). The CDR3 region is CASSYIPLDRAANYGYTF. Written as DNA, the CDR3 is TGTGCCAGCAGCTATATCCCATTGGACAGGGCCGCTAACTATGGCTACACCTTC.

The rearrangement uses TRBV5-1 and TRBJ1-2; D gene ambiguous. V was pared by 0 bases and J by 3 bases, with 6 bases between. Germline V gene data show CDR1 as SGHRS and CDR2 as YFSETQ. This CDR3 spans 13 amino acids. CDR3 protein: CASSLGSHYGYTF. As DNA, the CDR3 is TGCGCCAGCAGCTTGGGCAGCCACTATGGCTACACCTTC.

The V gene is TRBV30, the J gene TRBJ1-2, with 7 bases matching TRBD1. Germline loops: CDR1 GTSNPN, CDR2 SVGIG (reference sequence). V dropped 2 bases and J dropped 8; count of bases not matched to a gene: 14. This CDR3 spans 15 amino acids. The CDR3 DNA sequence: TGTGCCTGGAGTTCAACCCGAGGAGGGGGCGCGGGCTACACCTTC. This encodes CAWSSTRGGGAGYTF.

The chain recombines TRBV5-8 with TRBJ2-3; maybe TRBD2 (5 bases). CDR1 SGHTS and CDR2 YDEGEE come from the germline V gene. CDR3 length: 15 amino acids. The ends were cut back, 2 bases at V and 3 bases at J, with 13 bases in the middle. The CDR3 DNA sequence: TGTGCCAGCAGCTTCTCTCTCGGACTTACAGATACGCAGTATTTT. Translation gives CASSFSLGLTDTQYF. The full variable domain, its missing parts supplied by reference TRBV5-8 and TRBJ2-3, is EAGVTQSPTHLIKTRGQQATLRCSPISGHTSVYWYQQALGLGLQFLLWYDEGEERNRGNFPPRFSGRQFPNYSSELNVNALELEDSALYLCASSFSLGLTDTQYFGPGTRLTVL.

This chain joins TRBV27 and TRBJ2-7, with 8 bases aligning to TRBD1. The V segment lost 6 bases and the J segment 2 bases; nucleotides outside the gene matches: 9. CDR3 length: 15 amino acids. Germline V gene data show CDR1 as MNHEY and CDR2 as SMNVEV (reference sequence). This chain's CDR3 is CASRLRETGAYEQYF. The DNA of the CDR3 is TGTGCCAGCAGACTAAGGGAGACAGGGGCCTACGAGCAGTACTTC.

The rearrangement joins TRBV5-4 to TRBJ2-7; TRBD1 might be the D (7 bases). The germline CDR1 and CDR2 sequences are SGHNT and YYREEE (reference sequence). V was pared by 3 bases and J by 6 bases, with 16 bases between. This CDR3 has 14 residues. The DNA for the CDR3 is TGTGCCAGCAGCTCGCCTCGACAGGGAGGCGAGCAGTACTTC. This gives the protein CASSSPRQGGEQYF.